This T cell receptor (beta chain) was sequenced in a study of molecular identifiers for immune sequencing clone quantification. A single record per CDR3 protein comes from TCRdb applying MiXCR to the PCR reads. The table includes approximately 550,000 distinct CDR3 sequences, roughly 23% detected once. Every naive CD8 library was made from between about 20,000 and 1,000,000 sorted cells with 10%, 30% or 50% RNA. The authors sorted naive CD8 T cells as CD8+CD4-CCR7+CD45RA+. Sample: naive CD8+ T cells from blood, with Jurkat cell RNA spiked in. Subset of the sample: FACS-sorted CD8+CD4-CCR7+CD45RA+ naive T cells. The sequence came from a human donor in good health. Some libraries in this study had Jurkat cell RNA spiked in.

CDR3 bases: TGTGCCAGCACCCTTTTTCCGGACAGGAGTGGAAACACCATATATTTT. It is translated as CASTLFPDRSGNTIYF. This chain uses TRBV12-3 or TRBV12-4 with TRBJ1-3, with TRBD1 matching over 7 bases. J was trimmed by 3 bases and V by 7 bases; bases with no gene match: 12. The CDR3 has 16 amino acids.